The clone carrying this TCR beta chain has at least ten counts. This sample is part of a study of human T cells and chemical hapten exposure. Study overall: DPC at 2% was the sensitizing agent, placed on around 2 cm by around 2 cm of upper inner arm skin.

Time point defined: patch test 2, 6 weeks after DPC sensitization. Described treatment: therapeutic diphenylcyclopropenone sensitization with weekly scalp DPC. The drawing of blood occurred before each patch test was applied. Total RNA came from unfractionated whole blood. The library labeled individual cDNA molecules by adding unique molecular identifiers to them. TCRdb reprocessed the RACE reads via MiXCR and lists one record per CDR3 protein. The sample includes about 80,000 distinct CDR3 sequences, roughly 10% seen only once; the top ten take 2% to 2.5%. The sample was whole blood, taken in connection with sensitization to the hapten diphenylcyclopropenone (DPC). This TCR was recovered from a woman aged 25-40 years with alopecia areata. Some clones in this sample may be carry-over from other donors' samples.

The CDR3, as DNA: TGCAGTGCTTCCACTCTTCCAAGCTCCTACAATGAGCAGTTCTTC. Amino acids: CSASTLPSSYNEQFF. V gene TRBV20-1 combines with J gene TRBJ2-1; D not certain. The V gene's germline CDR1 is DFQATT and CDR2 SNEGSKA (reference sequence). V lost 5 bases and J lost 0, with 14 bases in between. The CDR3 runs to 15 residues.